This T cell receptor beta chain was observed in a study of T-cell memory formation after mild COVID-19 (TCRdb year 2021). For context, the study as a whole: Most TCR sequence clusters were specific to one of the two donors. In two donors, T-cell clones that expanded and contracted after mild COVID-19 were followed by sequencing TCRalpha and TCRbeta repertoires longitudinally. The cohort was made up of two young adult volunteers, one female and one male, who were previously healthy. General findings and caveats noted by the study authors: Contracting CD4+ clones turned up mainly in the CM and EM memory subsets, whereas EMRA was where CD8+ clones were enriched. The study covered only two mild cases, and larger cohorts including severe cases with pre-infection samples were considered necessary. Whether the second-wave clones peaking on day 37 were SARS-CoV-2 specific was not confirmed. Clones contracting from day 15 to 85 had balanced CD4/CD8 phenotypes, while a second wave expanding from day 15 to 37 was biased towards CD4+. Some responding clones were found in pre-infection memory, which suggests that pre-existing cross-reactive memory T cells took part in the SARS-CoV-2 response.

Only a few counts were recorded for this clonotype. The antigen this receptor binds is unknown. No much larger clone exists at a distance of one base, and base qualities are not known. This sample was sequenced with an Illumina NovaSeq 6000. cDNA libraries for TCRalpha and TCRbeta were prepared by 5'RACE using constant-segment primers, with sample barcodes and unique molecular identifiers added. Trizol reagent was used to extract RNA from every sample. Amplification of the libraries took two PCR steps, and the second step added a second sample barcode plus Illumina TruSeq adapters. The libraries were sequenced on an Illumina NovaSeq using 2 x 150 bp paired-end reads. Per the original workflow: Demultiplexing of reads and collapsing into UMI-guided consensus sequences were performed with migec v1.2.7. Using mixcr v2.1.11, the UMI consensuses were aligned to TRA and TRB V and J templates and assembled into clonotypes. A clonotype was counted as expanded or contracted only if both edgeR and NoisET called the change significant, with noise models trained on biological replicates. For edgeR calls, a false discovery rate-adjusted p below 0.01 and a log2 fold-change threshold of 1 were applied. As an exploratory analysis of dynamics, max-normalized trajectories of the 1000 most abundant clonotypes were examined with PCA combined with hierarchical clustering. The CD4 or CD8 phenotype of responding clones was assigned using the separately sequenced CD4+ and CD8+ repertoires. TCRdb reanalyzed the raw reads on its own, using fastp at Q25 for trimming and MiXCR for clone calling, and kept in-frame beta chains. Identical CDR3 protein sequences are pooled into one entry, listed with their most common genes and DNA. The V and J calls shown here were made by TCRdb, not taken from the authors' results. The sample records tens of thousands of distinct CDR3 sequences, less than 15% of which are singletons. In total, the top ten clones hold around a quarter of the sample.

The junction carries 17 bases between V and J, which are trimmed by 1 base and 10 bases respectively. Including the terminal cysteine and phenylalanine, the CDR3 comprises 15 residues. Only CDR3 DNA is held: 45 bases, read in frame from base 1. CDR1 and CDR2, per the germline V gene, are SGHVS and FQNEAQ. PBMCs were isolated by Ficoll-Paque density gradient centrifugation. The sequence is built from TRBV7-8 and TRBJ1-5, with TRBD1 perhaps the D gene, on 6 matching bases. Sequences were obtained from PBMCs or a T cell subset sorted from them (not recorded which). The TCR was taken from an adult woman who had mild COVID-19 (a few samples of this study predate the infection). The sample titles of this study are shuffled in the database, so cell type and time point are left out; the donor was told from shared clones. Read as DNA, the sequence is TGTGCCAGCAGCTTAGGACAGGACTCCCGTAAACCCCAGCATTTT. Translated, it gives CASSLGQDSRKPQHF.